This TCR beta chain came from a study of neurological immune-mediated disorders. The cDNA came from 5'RACE with 10-nucleotide random UMIs. From the 5' RACE reads, TCRdb called clonotypes with MiXCR, one entry per CDR3 protein. The data hold 40,000 to 45,000 distinct CDR3 sequences, with roughly 13% observed a single time. This clonotype appeared many times. Its matching antigen is unknown. Overall study results and limits: The greatest degree of TCR clonal expansion was observed in HTLV-1-associated myelopathy, with the lowest in multiple sclerosis, below that of healthy controls.

This sequence was found in a female donor in good health. Specimen: PBMCs.

The CDR3 sequence: CASSAGLSSYNEQFF. The CDR3 nucleotides read TGTGCCAGCAGCGCCGGACTTAGCTCCTACAATGAGCAGTTCTTC. The genes are TRBV7-2 and TRBJ2-1; the D gene is possibly TRBD2 (5 bases). With 5 bases removed from V and 0 bases from J, the gap between germline ends came to 11 bases. Germline V lookup: CDR1 SGHTA, CDR2 FQGNSA. CDR3 length equals 15 residues.